This T cell receptor (beta chain) was recovered during a study of cytomegalovirus exposure and HLA in healthy donors. The study ran its PCR with 60 Vbeta and 13 Jbeta primers. The assay was immunoSEQ multiplex PCR, and TCRdb's table has in-frame clones only and misses some. The table includes about 160,000 clones, around 79% detected once. All donors participated as healthy donors of bone marrow. The CDR3 is 15 amino acids. Trimming pared 3 bases from V and 3 bases from J, leaving 15 bases between. Germline V gene data show CDR1 as MNHEY and CDR2 as SVGAGI. This TCR came from a man aged 35-49 years in good health and CMV-seronegative. The sample was PBMCs. V is TRBV6-5 and J is TRBJ2-7, with D perhaps TRBD1 (6 bases). The CDR3 loop reads CASSYYQGSGYEQYF. The CDR3 bases are TGTGCCAGCAGTTATTATCAGGGGTCGGGCTACGAGCAGTACTTC.